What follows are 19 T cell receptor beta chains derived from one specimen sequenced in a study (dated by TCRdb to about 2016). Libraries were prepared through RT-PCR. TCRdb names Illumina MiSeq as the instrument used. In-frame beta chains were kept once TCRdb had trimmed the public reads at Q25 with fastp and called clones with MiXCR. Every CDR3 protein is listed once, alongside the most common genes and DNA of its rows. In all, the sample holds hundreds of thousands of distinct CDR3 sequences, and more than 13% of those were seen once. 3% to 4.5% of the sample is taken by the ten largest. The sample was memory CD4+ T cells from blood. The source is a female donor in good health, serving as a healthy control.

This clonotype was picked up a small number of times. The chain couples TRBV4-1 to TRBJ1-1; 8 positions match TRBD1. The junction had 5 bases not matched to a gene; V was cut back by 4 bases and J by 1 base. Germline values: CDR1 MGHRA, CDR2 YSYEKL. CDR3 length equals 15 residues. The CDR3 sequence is CASSLGTGWNTEAFF. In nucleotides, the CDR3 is TGCGCCAGCAGCCTCGGGACAGGTTGGAACACTGAAGCTTTCTTT.

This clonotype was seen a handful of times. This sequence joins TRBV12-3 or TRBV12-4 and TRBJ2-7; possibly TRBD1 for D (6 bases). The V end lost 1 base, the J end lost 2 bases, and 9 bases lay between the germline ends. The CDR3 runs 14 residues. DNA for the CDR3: TGTGCCAGCAGTTTAGGGGGGCCCCCCTACGAGCAGTACTTC. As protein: CASSLGGPPYEQYF.

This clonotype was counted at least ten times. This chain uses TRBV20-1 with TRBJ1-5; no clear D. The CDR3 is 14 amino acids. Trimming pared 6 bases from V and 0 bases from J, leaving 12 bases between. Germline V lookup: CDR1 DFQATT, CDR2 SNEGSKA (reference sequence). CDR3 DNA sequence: TGCAGTGCCCATGACTCGAATAGCAATCAGCCCCAGCATTTT. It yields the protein CSAHDSNSNQPQHF.

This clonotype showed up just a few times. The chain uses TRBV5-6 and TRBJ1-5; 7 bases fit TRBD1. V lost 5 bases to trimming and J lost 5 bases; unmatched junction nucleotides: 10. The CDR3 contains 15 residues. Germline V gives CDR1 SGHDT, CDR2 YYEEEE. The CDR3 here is CASRYSTGEDQPQHF. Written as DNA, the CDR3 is TGTGCCAGCAGGTATTCCACAGGGGAGGATCAGCCCCAGCATTTT. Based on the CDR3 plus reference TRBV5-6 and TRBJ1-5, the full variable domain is DAGVTQSPTHLIKTRGQQVTLRCSPKSGHDTVSWYQQALGQGPQFIFQYYEEEERQRGNFPDRFSGHQFPNYSSELNVNALLLGDSALYLCASRYSTGEDQPQHFGDGTRLSIL.

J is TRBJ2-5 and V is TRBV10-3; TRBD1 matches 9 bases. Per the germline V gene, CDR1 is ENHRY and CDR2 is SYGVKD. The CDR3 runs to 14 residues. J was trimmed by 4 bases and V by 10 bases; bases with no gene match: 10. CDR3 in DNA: TGTGCCACCCTAAGACAGGGGGGAGTAGAGACCCAGTACTTC. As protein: CATLRQGGVETQYF.

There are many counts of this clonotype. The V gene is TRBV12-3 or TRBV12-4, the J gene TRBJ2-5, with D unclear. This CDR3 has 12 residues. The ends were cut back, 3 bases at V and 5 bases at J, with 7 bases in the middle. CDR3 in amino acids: CASSFSEETQYF. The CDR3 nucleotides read TGTGCCAGCAGTTTCAGTGAGGAGACCCAGTACTTC.

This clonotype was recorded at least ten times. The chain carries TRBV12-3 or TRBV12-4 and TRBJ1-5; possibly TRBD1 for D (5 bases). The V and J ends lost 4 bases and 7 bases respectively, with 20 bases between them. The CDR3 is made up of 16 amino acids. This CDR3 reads CASSSSGGRVNQPQHF. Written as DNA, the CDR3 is TGTGCCAGCAGTTCCTCGGGTGGCAGGGTCAACCAGCCCCAGCATTTT.

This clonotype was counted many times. The CDR3: CASSLGPGVQETQYF. CDR3 nucleotide sequence: TGTGCCAGCAGCTTGGGGCCAGGAGTCCAAGAGACCCAGTACTTC. The V and J genes are TRBV5-5 and TRBJ2-5; D unresolved. Trimming removed 0 bases from V and 1 base from J, with 10 bases in between. The CDR3 is 15 residues long. Germline CDR1 is SGHKS and CDR2 is YYEKEE (reference sequence).

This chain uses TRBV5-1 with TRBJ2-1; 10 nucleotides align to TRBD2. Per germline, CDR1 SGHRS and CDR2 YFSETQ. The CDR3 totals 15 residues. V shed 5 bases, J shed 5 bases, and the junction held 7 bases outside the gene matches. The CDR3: CASSPSGSYNNEQFF. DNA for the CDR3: TGCGCCAGCAGTCCTAGCGGGAGTTATAACAATGAGCAGTTCTTC.

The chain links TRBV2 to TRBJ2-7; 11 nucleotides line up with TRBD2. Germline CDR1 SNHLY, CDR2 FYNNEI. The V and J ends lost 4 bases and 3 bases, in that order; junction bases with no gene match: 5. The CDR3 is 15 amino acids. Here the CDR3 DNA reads TGTGCCAGCAGTGTCCGAGGACTAGCGGGCTACGAGCAGTACTTC. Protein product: CASSVRGLAGYEQYF.

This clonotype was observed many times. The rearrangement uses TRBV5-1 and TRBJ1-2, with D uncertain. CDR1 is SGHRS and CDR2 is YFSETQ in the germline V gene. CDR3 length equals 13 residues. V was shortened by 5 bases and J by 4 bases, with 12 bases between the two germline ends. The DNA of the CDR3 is TGCGCCAGCAGTTCCGGGCCGACCTATGGCTACACCTTC. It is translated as CASSSGPTYGYTF.

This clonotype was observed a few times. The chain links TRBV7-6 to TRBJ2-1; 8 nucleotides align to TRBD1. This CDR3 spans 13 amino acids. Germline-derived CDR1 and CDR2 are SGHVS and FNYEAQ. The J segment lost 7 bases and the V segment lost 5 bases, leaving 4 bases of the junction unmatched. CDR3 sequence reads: CASSPRDRNEQFF. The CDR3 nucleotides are TGTGCCAGCAGCCCGCGGGACAGGAATGAGCAGTTCTTC.

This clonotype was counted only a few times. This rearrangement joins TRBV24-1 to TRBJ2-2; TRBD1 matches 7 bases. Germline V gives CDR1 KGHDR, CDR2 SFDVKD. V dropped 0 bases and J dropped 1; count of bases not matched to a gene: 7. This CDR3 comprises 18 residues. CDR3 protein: CATSDLLRGPENTGELFF. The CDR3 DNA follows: TGTGCCACCAGTGATTTGCTAAGGGGGCCTGAGAACACCGGGGAGCTGTTTTTT.

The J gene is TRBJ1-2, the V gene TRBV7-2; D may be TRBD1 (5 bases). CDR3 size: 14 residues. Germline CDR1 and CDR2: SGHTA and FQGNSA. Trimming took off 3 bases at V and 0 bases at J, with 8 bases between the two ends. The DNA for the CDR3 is TGTGCCAGCAGCTTTTACAGGACTAACTATGGCTACACCTTC. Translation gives CASSFYRTNYGYTF.

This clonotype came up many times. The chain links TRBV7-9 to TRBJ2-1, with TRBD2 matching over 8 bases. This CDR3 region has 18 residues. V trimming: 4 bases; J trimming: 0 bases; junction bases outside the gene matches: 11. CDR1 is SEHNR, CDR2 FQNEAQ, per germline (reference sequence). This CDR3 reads CASSSFGGRQSSYNEQFF. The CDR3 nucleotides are TGTGCCAGCAGCTCTTTTGGCGGGAGGCAAAGCTCCTACAATGAGCAGTTCTTC.

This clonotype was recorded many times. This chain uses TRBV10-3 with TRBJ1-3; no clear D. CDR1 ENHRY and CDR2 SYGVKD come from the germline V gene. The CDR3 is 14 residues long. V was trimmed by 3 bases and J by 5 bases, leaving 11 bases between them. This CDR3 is CAISDNKGRNTIYF. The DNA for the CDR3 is TGTGCCATCAGTGATAACAAGGGTAGAAACACCATATATTTT.

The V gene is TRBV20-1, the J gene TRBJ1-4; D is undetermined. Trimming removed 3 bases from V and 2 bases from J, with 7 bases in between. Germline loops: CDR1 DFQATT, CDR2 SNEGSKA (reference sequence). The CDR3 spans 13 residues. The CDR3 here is CSARESTNEKLFF. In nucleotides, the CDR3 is TGCAGTGCTAGGGAATCCACTAATGAAAAACTGTTTTTT.

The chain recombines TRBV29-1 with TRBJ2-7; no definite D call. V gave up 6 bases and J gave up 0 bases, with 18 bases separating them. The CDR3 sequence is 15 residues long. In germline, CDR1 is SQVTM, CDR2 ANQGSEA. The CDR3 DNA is TGCAGCGTCCGCGGCAGGACGGCTAACTCCTACGAGCAGTACTTC. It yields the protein CSVRGRTANSYEQYF.

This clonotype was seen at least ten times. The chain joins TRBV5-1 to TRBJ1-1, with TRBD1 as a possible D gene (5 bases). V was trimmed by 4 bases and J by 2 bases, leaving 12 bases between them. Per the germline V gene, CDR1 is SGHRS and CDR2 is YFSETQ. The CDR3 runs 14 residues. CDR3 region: CASSATVVNTEAFF. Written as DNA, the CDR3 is TGCGCCAGCAGCGCGACAGTAGTCAACACTGAAGCTTTCTTT.